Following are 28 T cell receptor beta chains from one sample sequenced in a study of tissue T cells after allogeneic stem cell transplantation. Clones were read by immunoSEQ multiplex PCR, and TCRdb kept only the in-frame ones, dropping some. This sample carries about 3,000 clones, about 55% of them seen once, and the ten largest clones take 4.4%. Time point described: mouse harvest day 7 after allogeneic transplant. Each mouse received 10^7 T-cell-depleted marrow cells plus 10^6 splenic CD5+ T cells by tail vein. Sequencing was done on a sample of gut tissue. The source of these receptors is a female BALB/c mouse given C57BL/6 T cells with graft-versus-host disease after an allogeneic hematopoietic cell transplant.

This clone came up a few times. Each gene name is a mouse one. The CDR3 bases that were read are TGTGCCAGCGGTGATGCGGACAGGGGAGACCAGGCTCCGCTT. The encoded protein is CASGDADRGDQAPL. The full CDR3 sequence reads CASGDADRGDQAPLF. The chain uses TRBV13-2 and TRBJ1-5; 9 positions agree with TRBD1. The sequence runs out 1 residue before the end of the CDR3; the remainder is reconstructed from the germline J gene. V lost 0 bases to trimming and J lost 5 bases; unmatched junction nucleotides: 3. The CDR3 consists of 15 residues. From germline, CDR1 is NNHNN and CDR2 SYGAGS (reference sequence).

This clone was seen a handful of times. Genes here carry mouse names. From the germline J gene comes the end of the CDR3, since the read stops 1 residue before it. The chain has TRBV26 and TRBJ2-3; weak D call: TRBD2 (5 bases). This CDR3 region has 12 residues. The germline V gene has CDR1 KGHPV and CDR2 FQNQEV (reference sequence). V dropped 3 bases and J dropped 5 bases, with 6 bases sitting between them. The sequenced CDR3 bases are TGTGCCAGCAGTCTCTGGGAAGAAACGCTGTAT. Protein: CASSLWEETLY. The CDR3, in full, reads CASSLWEETLYF. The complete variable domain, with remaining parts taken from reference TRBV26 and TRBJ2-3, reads NSKVIQTPRYLVKGQGQKAKMRCIPEKGHPVVFWYQQNKNNEFKFLINFQNQEVLQQIDMTEKRFSAECPSNSPCSLEIQSSEAGDSALYLCASSLWEETLYFGSGTRLTVL.

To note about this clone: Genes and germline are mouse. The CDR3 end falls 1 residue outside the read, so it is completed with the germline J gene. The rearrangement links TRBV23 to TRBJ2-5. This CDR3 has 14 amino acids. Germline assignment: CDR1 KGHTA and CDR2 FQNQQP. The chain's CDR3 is CSSSQRDGQDTQYF. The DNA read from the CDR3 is TGCTCCAGCAGTCAGCGGGACGGCCAAGACACCCAGTAC. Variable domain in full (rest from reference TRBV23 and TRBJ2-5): DAAVTQKPRYLIKMKGQEAEMKCIPEKGHTAVFWYQQKQSKELKFLIYFQNQQPLDQIDMVKERFSAVCPSSSLCSLGIRTCEAEDSALYLCSSSQRDGQDTQYFGPGTRLLVL.

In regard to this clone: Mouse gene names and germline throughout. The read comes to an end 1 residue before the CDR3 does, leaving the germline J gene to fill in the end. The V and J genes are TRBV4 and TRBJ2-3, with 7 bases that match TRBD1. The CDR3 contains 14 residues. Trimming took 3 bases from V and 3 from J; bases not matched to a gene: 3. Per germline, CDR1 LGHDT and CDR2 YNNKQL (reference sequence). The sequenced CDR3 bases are TGTGCCAGCAGCTACAGGGGGTGGGCAGAAACGCTGTAT. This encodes CASSYRGWAETLY. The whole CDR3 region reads CASSYRGWAETLYF.

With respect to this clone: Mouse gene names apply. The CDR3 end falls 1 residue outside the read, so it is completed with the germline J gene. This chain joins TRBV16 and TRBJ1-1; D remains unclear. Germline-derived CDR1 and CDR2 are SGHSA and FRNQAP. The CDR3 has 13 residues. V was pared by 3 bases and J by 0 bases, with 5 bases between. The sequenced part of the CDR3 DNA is TGTGCAAGCAGCTTGACAACAAACACAGAAGTCTTC. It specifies CASSLTTNTEVF. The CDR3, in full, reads CASSLTTNTEVFF.

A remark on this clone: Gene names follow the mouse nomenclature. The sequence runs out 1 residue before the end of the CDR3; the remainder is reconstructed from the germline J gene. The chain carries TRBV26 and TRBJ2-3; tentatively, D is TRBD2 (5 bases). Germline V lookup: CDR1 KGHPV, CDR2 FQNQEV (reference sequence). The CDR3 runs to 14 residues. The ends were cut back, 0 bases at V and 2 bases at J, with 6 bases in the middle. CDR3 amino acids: CASSLSGDAETLYF. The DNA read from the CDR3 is TGTGCCAGCAGTCTGTCTGGGGATGCAGAAACGCTGTAT.

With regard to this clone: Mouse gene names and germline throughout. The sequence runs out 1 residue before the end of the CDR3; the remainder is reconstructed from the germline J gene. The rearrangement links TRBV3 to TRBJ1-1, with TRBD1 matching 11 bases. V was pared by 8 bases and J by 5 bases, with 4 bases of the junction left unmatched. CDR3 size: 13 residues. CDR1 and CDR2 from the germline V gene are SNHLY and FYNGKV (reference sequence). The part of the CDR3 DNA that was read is TGTGCCAGCTCGGACAGGGGGCGGACAGAAGTCTTC. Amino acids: CASSDRGRTEVF. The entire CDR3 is CASSDRGRTEVFF.

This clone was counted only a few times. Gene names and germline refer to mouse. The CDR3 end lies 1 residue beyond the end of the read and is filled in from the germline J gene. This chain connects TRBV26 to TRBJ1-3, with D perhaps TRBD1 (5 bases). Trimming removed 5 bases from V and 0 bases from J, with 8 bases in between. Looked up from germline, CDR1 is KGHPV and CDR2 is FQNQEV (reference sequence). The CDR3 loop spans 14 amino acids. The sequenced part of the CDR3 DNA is TGTGCCAGCAGTGACAGAAATTCTGGAAATACGCTCTAT. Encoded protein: CASSDRNSGNTLY. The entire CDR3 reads CASSDRNSGNTLYF.

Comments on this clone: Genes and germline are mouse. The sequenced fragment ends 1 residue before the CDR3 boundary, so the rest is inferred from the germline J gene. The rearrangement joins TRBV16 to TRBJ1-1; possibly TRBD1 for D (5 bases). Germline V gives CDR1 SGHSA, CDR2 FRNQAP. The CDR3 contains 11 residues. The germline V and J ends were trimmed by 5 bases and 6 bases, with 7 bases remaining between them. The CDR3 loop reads CASSPGPEVFF. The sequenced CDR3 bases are TGTGCAAGCAGCCCAGGGCCAGAAGTCTTC.

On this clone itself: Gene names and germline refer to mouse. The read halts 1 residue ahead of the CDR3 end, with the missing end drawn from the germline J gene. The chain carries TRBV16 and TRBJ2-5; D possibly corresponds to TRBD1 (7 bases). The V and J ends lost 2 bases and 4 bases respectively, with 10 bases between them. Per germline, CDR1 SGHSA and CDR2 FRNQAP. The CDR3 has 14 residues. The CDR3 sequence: CASSLWGTEDTQYF. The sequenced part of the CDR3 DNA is TGTGCAAGCAGCTTATGGGGGACAGAAGACACCCAGTAC.

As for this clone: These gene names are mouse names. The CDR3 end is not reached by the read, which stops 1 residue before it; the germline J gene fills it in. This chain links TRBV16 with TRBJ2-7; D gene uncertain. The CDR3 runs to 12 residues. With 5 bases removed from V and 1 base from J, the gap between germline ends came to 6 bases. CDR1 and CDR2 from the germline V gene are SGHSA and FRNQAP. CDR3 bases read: TGTGCAAGCAGCCGAGGGTCCTATGAACAGTAC. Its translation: CASSRGSYEQY. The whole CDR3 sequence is CASSRGSYEQYF.

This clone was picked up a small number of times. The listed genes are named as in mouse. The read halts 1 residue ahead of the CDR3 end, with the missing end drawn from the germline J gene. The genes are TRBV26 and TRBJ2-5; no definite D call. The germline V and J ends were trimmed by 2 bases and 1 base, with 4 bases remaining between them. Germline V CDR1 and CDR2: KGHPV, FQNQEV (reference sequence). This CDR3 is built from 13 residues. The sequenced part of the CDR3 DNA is TGTGCCAGCAGTCTGCGGGACCAAGACACCCAGTAC. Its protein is CASSLRDQDTQY. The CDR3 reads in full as CASSLRDQDTQYF. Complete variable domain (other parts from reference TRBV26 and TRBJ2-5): NSKVIQTPRYLVKGQGQKAKMRCIPEKGHPVVFWYQQNKNNEFKFLINFQNQEVLQQIDMTEKRFSAECPSNSPCSLEIQSSEAGDSALYLCASSLRDQDTQYFGPGTRLLVL.

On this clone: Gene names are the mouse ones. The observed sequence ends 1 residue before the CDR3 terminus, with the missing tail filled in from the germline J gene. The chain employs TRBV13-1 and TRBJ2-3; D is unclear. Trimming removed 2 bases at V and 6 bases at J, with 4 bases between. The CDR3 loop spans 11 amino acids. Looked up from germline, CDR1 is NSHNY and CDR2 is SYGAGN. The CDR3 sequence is CASSDKETLYF. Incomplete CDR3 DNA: TGTGCCAGCAGTGACAAGGAAACGCTGTAT.

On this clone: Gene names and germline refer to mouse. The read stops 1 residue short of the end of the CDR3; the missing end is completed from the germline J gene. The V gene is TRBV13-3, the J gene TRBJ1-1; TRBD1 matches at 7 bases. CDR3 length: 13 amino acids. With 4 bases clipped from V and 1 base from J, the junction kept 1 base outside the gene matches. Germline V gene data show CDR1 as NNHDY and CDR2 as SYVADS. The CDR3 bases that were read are TGTGCCAGCAGTTGGGACAGAAACACAGAAGTCTTC. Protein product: CASSWDRNTEVF. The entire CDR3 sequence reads CASSWDRNTEVFF.

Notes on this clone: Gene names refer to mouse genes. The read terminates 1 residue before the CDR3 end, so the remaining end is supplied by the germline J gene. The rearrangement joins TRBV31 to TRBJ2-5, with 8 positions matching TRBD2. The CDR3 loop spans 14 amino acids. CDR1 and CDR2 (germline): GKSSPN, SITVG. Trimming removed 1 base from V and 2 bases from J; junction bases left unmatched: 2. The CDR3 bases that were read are TGTGCCTGGAGTCGGACTGGGAGCCAAGACACCCAGTAC. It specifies CAWSRTGSQDTQY. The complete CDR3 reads CAWSRTGSQDTQYF.

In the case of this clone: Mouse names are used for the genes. CDR3 region: CSSSQSYNNNQAPLF. The sequenced CDR3 bases are TGCTCCAGCAGTCAATCATACAATAACAACCAGGCTCCGCTT. This rearrangement joins TRBV23 to TRBJ1-5; the D segment call TRBD1 is taken from the table without a DNA check. The read ends 1 residue early relative to the CDR3; the germline J gene fills the gap. This CDR3 has 15 amino acids. From germline, CDR1 is KGHTA and CDR2 FQNQQP.

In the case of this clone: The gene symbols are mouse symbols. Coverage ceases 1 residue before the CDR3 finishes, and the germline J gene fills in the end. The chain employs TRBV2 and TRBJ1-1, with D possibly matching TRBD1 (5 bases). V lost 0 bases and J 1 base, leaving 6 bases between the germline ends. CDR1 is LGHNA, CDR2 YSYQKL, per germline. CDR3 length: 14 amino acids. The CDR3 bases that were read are TGTGCCAGCAGCCAAGATAGGGGAAACACAGAAGTCTTC. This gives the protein CASSQDRGNTEVF. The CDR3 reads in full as CASSQDRGNTEVFF.

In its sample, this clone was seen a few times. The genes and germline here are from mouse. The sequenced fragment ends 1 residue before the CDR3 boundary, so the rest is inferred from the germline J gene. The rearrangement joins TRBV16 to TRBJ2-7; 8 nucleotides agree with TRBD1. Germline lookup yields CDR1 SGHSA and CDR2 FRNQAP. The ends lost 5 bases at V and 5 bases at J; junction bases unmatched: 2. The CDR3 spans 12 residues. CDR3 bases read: TGTGCAAGCAGCCCGGACAGGGATGAACAGTAC. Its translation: CASSPDRDEQY. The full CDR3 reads CASSPDRDEQYF.

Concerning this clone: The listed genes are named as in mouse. The part of the CDR3 DNA that was read is TGTGCCAGCAGTATCAGGGGGCGGAACACCGGGCAGCTCTAC. This sequence encodes CASSIRGRNTGQLY. From start to end, the CDR3 is CASSIRGRNTGQLYF. V usage is TRBV19 and J usage is TRBJ2-2, with 8 bases fitting TRBD1. Sequencing ends 1 residue short of the CDR3 end; the germline J gene provides the rest. The CDR3 covers 15 residues. V lost 2 bases and J lost 2; bases outside the gene matches: 2. Germline CDR1 and CDR2: FNHDT and SITEND (reference sequence).

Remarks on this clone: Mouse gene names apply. The CDR3 DNA, read in part, is TGTGCCAGCAGTCTGTACAGCCCTAGTGCAGAAACGCTGTAT. This encodes CASSLYSPSAETLY. The full-length CDR3 reads as CASSLYSPSAETLYF. V is TRBV26 and J is TRBJ2-3; D is unresolved. The read ends 1 residue before the CDR3 terminus; that terminus is restored from the germline J gene. Germline lookup yields CDR1 KGHPV and CDR2 FQNQEV (reference sequence). CDR3 size: 15 residues. V dropped 1 base and J dropped 0 bases, with 8 bases sitting between them. The variable domain in full, completed from reference TRBV26 and TRBJ2-3, reads NSKVIQTPRYLVKGQGQKAKMRCIPEKGHPVVFWYQQNKNNEFKFLINFQNQEVLQQIDMTEKRFSAECPSNSPCSLEIQSSEAGDSALYLCASSLYSPSAETLYFGSGTRLTVL.

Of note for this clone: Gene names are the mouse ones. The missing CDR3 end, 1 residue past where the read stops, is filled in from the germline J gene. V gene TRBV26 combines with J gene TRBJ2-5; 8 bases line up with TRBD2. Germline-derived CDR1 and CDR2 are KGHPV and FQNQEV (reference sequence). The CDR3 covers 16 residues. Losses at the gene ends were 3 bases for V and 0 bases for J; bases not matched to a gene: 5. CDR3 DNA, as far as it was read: TGTGCCAGCAGTCTATGGGACTGGTTTAACCAAGACACCCAGTAC. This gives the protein CASSLWDWFNQDTQY. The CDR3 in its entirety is CASSLWDWFNQDTQYF.

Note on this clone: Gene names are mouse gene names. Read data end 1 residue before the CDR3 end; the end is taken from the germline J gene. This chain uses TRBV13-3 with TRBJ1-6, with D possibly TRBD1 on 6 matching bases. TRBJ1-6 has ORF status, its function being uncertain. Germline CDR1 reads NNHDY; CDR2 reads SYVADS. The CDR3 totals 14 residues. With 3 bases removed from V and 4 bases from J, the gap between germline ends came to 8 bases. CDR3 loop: CASSGTEYNSPLYF. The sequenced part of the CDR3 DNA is TGTGCCAGCAGTGGGACAGAATATAATTCGCCCCTCTAC.

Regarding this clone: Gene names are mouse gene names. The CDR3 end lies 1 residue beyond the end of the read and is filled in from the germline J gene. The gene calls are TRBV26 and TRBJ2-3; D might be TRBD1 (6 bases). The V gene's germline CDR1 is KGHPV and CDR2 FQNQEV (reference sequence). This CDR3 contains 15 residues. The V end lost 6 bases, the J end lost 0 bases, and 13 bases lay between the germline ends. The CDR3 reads CASSRQALSAETLYF. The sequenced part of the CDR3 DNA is TGTGCCAGCAGCCGACAGGCGCTTAGTGCAGAAACGCTGTAT.

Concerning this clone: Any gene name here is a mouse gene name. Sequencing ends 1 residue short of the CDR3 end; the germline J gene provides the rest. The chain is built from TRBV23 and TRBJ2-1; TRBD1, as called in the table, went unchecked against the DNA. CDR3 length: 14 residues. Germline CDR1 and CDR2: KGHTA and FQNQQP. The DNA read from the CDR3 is TGCTCCAGCAGTCAATCGGGACAGTATGCTGAGCAGTTC. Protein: CSSSQSGQYAEQF. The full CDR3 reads CSSSQSGQYAEQFF.

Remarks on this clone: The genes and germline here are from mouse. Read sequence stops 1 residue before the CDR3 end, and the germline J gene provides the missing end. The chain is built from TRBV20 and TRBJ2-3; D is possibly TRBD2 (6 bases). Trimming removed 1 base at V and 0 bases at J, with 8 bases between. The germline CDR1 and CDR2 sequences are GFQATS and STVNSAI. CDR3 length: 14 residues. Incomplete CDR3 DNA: TGTGGTGCTAGGGTGGGGGTTAGTGCAGAAACGCTGTAT. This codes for CGARVGVSAETLY. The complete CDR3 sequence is CGARVGVSAETLYF.

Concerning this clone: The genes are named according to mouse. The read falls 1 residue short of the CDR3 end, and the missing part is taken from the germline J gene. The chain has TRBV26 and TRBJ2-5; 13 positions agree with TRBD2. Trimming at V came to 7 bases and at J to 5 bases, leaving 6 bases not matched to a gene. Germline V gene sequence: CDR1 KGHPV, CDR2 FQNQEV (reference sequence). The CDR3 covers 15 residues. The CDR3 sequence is CASNPRTGGADTQYF. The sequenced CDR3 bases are TGTGCCAGCAATCCGAGGACTGGGGGGGCAGACACCCAGTAC. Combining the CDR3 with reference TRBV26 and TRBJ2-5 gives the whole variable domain NSKVIQTPRYLVKGQGQKAKMRCIPEKGHPVVFWYQQNKNNEFKFLINFQNQEVLQQIDMTEKRFSAECPSNSPCSLEIQSSEAGDSALYLCASNPRTGGADTQYFGPGTRLLVL.

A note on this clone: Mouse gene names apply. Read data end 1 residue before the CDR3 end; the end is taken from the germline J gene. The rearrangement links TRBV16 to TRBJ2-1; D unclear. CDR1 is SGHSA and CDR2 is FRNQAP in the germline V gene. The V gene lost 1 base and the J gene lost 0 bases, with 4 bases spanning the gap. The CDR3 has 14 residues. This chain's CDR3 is CASSLGDNYAEQFF. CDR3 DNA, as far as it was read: TGTGCAAGCAGCTTAGGGGATAACTATGCTGAGCAGTTC.

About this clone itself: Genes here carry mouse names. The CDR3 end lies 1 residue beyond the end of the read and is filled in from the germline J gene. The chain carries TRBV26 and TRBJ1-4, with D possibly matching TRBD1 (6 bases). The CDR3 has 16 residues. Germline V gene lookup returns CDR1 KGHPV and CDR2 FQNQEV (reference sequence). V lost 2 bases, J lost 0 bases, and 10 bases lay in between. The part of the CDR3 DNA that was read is TGTGCCAGCAGTCTGCTAACAGGGATTTCCAACGAAAGATTATTT. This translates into CASSLLTGISNERLF. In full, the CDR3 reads CASSLLTGISNERLFF. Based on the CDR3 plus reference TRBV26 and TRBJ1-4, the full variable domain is NSKVIQTPRYLVKGQGQKAKMRCIPEKGHPVVFWYQQNKNNEFKFLINFQNQEVLQQIDMTEKRFSAECPSNSPCSLEIQSSEAGDSALYLCASSLLTGISNERLFFGHGTKLSVL.